The subject of this entry is one T cell receptor (beta chain). The second PCR ran roughly 6 to 11 cycles with a sample-barcoded 5' primer and J-beta primers. Individual samples furnished no less than 3 million CDR3-containing paired-end reads apiece. MiXCR was run by TCRdb on the 5' RACE reads, yielding one entry per CDR3 protein. The sample shows 850,000 to 1,300,000 distinct CDR3 sequences, under 45% of them seen only once. This entry belongs to a study of blood T cells in healthy people across ages. There were at least 6 micrograms of total RNA extracted from every sample. The sequence was collected from a woman aged 60-75 years in good health. Sequences were obtained from blood.

The CDR3 spells CSVEDRRTSAYEQYF. For the CDR3, the DNA is TGCAGCGTTGAAGATCGAAGGACTAGCGCTTACGAGCAGTACTTC. The chain carries TRBV29-1 and TRBJ2-5, with 9 bases aligning to TRBD2. The J call could be wrong; TRBJ2-7 is a better fit for the DNA end. The CDR3 spans 15 residues. Germline V gene lookup returns CDR1 SQVTM and CDR2 ANQGSEA.